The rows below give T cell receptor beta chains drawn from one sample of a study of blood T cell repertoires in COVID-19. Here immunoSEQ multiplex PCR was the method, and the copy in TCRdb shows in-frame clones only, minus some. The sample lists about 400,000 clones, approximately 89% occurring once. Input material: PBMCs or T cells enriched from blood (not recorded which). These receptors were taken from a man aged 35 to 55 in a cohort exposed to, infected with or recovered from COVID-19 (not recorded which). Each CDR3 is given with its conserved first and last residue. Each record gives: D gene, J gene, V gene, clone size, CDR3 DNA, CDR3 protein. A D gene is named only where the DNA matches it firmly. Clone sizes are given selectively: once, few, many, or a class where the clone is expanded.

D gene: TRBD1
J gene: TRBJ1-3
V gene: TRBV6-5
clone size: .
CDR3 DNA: TGTGCCAGCAGTTACTCCGGAAGGGGGCGAGGCACCATATATTTT
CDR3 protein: CASSYSGRGRGTIYF

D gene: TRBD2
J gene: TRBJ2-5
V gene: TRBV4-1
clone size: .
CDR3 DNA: TGCGCCAGCAGCCAACTAGCGGGAGAGGAGACCCAGTACTTC
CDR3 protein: CASSQLAGEETQYF

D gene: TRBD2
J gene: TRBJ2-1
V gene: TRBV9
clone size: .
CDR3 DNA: TGTGCCAGCAGCCCCTCCGGGACTAGCGGCAATGAGCAGTTCTTC
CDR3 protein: CASSPSGTSGNEQFF

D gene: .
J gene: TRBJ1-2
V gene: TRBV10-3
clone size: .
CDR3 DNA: TGTGCCATCACCGGGGACTGGTCCTATGGCTACACCTTC
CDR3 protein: CAITGDWSYGYTF

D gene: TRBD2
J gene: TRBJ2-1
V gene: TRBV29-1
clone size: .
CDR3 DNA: TGCAGCGTTGTCGGGACTAGCGGGAGGGCCCTCTCCTACAATGAGCAGTTCTTC
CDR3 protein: CSVVGTSGRALSYNEQFF

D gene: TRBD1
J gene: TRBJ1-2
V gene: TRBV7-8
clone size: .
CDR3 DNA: TGTGCCAGCAGCTCCCGTGGACAGGGACTTTATGGCTACACCTTC
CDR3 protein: CASSSRGQGLYGYTF

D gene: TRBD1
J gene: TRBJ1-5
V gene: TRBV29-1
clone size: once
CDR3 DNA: TGCAGCGTGAAAACAGGGGGCGAGGGCAATCAGCCCCAGCATTTT
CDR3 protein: CSVKTGGEGNQPQHF

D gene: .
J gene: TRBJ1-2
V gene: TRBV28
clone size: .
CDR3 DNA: TGTGCCAGCACCTATGACAGCTATAACTATGGCTACACCTTC
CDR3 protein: CASTYDSYNYGYTF

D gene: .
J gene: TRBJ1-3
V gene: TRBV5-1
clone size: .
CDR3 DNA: TGCGCCAGCAGCTTGGATAGAGAAGACTCCGGAAACACCATATATTTT
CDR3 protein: CASSLDREDSGNTIYF

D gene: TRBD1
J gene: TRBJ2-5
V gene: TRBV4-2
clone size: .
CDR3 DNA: TGTGCCAGCAGCCTAGGGGGCGGAGAAGAGACCCAGTACTTC
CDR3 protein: CASSLGGGEETQYF

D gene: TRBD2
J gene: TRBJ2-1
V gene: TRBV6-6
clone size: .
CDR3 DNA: TGTGCCAGCACCGCAGCGGGAGGGCCAGGTGAGCAGTTCTTC
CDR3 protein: CASTAAGGPGEQFF

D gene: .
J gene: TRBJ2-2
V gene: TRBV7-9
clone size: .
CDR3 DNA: TGTGCCAGCAGCTTAGATGGCGGTACCGGGGAGCTGTTTTTT
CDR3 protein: CASSLDGGTGELFF

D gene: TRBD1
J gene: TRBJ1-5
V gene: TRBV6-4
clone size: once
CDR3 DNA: TGTGCCAGCAAGCCGGGACAGGGGGCCAGGCAGCCCCAGCATTTT
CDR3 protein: CASKPGQGARQPQHF

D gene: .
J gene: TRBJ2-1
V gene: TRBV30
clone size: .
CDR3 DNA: TGTGCCTGGAGCTCTGGCCTCACCTACAATGAGCAGTTCTTC
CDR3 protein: CAWSSGLTYNEQFF

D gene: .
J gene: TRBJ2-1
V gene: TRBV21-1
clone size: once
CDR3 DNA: TGTGCCAGCAGGGGACTCGGAGCGGGAGGGTACACGGCTGAGCAGTTCTTC
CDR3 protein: CASRGLGAGGYTAEQFF

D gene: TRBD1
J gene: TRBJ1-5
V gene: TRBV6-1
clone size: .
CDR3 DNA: TGTGCCAGCAGTGAAAACCAGGGGGTCTCCACGGGGCAGCCCCAGCATTTT
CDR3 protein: CASSENQGVSTGQPQHF

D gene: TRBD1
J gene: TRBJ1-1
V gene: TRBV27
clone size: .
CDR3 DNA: TGTGCCAGCAGTTCAGGGGGCATGAACACTGAAGCTTTCTTT
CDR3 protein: CASSSGGMNTEAFF

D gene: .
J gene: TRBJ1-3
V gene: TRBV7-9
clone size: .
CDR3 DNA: TGTGCCAGCAGCTTGATCGGGAGCTCTGGAAACACCATATATTTT
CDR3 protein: CASSLIGSSGNTIYF

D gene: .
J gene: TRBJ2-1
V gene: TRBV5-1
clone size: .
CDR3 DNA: TGCGCCAGCGGACTACAGGGGACCTCCTACAATGAGCAGTTCTTC
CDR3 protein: CASGLQGTSYNEQFF

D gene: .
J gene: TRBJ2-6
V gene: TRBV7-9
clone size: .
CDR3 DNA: TGTGCCAGCAGCTTATCAGGACAGCACTCTGGGGCCAACGTCCTGACTTTC
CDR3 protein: CASSLSGQHSGANVLTF

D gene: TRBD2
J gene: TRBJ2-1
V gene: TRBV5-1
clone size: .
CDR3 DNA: TGCGCCAGCAGCTTGTGGGCTAGCGGCGGGAATGAGCAGTTCTTC
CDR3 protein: CASSLWASGGNEQFF

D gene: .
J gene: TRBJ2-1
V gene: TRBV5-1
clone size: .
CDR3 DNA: TGCGCCAGCAGCTTGGGGTTGCGTAGCAACGTCTACAATGAGCAGTTCTTC
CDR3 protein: CASSLGLRSNVYNEQFF

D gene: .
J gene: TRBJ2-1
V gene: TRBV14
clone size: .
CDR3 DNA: TGTGCCAGCAGCCAACTTCAGGCCTTTGGGCAGTTCTTC
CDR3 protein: CASSQLQAFGQFF

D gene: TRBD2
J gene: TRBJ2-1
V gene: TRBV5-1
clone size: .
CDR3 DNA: TGCGCCAGCAAGAGGACTAGTGGCAATGAGCAGTTCTTC
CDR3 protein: CASKRTSGNEQFF

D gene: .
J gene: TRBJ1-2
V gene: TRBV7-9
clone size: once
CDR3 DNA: TGTGCCAGCAGCTTTGGCACAACAGGGTTATCCGGCTACACCTTC
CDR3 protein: CASSFGTTGLSGYTF

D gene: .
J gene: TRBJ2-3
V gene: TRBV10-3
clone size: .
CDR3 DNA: TGTGCCATCAGTGAGGTTGAGGATACGCAGTATTTT
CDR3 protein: CAISEVEDTQYF

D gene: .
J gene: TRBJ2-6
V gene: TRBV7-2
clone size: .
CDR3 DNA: TGTGCCAGCAGCTTAGCCCAATCAGGAACTGGGGCCAACGTCCTGACTTTC
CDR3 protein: CASSLAQSGTGANVLTF

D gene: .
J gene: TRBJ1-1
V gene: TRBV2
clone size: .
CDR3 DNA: TGTGCCACAGCGAACACCTGGAACACTGAAGCTTTCTTT
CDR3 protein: CATANTWNTEAFF

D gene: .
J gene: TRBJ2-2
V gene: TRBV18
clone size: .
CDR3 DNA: TGTGCCAGCAGTGGGGCCTTGAACACCGGGGAGCTGTTTTTT
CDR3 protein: CASSGALNTGELFF

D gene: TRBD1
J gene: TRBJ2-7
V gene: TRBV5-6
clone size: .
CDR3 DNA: TGTGCCAGCAGCAGGCGACAGGGTTCCTACGAGCAGTACTTC
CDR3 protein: CASSRRQGSYEQYF

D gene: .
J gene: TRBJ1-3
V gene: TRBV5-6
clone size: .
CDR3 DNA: TGTGCCAGCAGCTTGGGGGCCGCGAGTAGGGGAAACACCATATATTTT
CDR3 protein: CASSLGAASRGNTIYF

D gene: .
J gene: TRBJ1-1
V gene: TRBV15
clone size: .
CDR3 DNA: TGTGCCACCAGCAGAGATAAATGGGCTCCTGAAGCTTTCTTT
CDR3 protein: CATSRDKWAPEAFF

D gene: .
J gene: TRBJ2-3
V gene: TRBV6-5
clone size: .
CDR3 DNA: TGTGCCAGCACCCTAAGCCTGGCAGATACGCAGTATTTT
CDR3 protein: CASTLSLADTQYF